This T cell receptor (beta chain) was identified during a study of blood T cell repertoires in COVID-19 (dated by TCRdb to the early 2020s). A note on the overall study: Collaborator samples came from the United States, Italy and Spain and covered acute and convalescent phases of COVID-19. Where available, HLA class I and class II types were obtained from metadata supplied by the sample provider rather than from assay-based typing. The repertoires were released in a freely available public database intended as a resource for research on the immune response to SARS-CoV-2. Nearly every sample came with metadata listing a de-identified subject ID, COVID-19 status, age in years and sex. Samples were obtained from the ongoing ImmuneRACE study (first 160 participants) and from approximately 1,200 subjects provided by 6 global collaborators. The dataset comprised deeply sampled blood TCRbeta repertoires from subjects exposed to, actively infected with, or recovered from COVID-19. The material from the prospective study consisted of cDNA or gDNA derived from T cells, B-cell-depleted T cells, or PBMCs.

The research as a whole found: The amount of clinical and demographic metadata varied by source and participant and was provided uncurated.

TCRbeta CDR3 regions were amplified from genomic DNA by means of the immunoSEQ Assay, a bias-controlled multiplex PCR. On the study's bioinformatics: The number of nucleated cells in each sample was estimated from the amplification of reference gene primers within the assay. To quantify the absolute abundance of each unique TCRbeta CDR3 rearrangement, sequence reads were collapsed and filtered. For each sample, productive Simpson clonality was calculated as the square root of Simpson's diversity index across productive rearrangements. The source is immuneACCESS, and TCRdb retained only in-frame sequences with V and J called. Part of the clones is not carried over; for the studies checked, unresolved V genes explain less than half of this, and the remainder is unexplained. That table gives V, J and clone size, and the DNA gave D and trimming. This sample has about 42,000 clones in its table, and around four fifths of those were observed once. In total, the top ten clones hold 5.4% of the sample.

The CDR3 covers 14 residues, taking in both the cysteine and the phenylalanine. Only the CDR3 region is kept as DNA, spanning 42 bases read in frame from base 1. V lost 2 bases and J lost 4 bases; the stretch between them is 8 bases long. CDR1 and CDR2 (MNHEY, SVGEGT) derive from the germline V gene. The collaborating institutions used their own protocols to collect whole blood in K2EDTA tubes. For TCRbeta analysis, collaborator samples were shipped as frozen whole blood, as isolated PBMCs, or as DNA extracted from either sample type. About this clone itself: Its antigen has not been determined. Qualities for individual bases were not recorded, and no much larger clone is one base off.

The clonotype originates from a man aged 50 to 59 with active COVID-19. What was sequenced was peripheral blood. The chain is encoded by TRBV6-2 or TRBV6-3 joined to TRBJ2-2; the D gene cannot be resolved reliably. At the DNA level, the sequence is TGTGCCAGCAGTTACGCCACAGTCACCGGGGAGCTGTTTTTT. Translation gives CASSYATVTGELFF.